The next 21 T cell receptor beta chains were all read from a single sample in a study of siplizumab effects on memory and regulatory T cells (dated by TCRdb to between 2017 and 2020). Library generation was performed with the immunoSEQ multiplex PCR assay. TCRdb carries this immuneACCESS record with in-frame sequences only. Its versions omit some clonotypes, under half of them owing to an unresolved V gene in the studies checked, with the rest unexplained. This sample gives fewer than 60,000 clones in total; more than 85% of them show up just once. Roughly 18% of the sample lies in the top ten. Sample: CD8+ T cells sorted from blood. All receptors come from a human donor in good health.

The chain couples TRBV11-2 to TRBJ2-7, with a possible D match to TRBD2 (6 bases). Trimming pared 10 bases from V and 6 bases from J, leaving 19 bases between. The CDR3 spans 13 residues. Per the germline V gene, CDR1 is SGHAT and CDR2 is FQNNGV. The CDR3 reads CATNFFLGGEQYF. The CDR3 DNA reads TGTGCCACCAATTTTTTCCTCGGGGGCGAGCAGTACTTC.

This chain uses TRBV27 with TRBJ1-5, with a possible D match to TRBD1 (5 bases). Germline assignment: CDR1 MNHEY and CDR2 SMNVEV (reference sequence). CDR3 size: 15 residues. Trimming stripped 8 bases from V and 0 bases from J, with 14 bases between. CDR3 bases: TGTGCCAGCGGAGGGTGGGGCTATAGCAATCAGCCCCAGCATTTT. As protein: CASGGWGYSNQPQHF.

This clone has a single count. V gene TRBV10-3 combines with J gene TRBJ2-1; 9 nucleotides match TRBD2. The trim removed 8 bases at V and 7 bases at J, leaving 6 bases unmatched. Looked up from germline, CDR1 is ENHRY and CDR2 is SYGVKD. This CDR3 is 13 amino acids long. CDR3 sequence: CAILIAGVNEQFF. CDR3 bases: TGTGCCATCTTGATAGCGGGAGTAAATGAGCAGTTCTTC.

The J gene is TRBJ2-7, the V gene TRBV7-9; tentative D call: TRBD1 (6 bases). This CDR3 is 14 amino acids long. V was trimmed by 1 base and J by 5 bases, leaving 12 bases between them. CDR1 is SEHNR and CDR2 is FQNEAQ in the germline V gene (reference sequence). The CDR3 nucleotides read TGTGCCAGCAGCTTAGGAACAGGGTTCGACGAGCAGTACTTC. This translates into CASSLGTGFDEQYF.

The chain is built from TRBV19 and TRBJ2-6; the D gene is possibly TRBD1 (8 bases). Germline V CDR1 and CDR2: LNHDA, SQIVND (reference sequence). V lost 9 bases, J lost 1 base, and 25 bases lay in between. The CDR3 totals 19 residues. The CDR3, as DNA: TGTGCCAGCACCATGAGGACAGGGAGGGGAAGGTCTGGGGCCAACGTCCTGACTTTC. It encodes CASTMRTGRGRSGANVLTF.

This chain connects TRBV11-1 to TRBJ2-1, with TRBD2 identical over 7 bases. CDR1 SGHAT and CDR2 FQDESV come from the germline V gene (reference sequence). V shed 6 bases and J 4 bases; nucleotides not matched to a gene: 18. There are 18 residues in the CDR3. For the CDR3, the DNA is TGTGCCAGCAGTTCTTCTAGCGGCTGGGAGACCCGTTACAATGAGCAGTTCTTC. Translated: CASSSSSGWETRYNEQFF.

The rearrangement uses TRBV30 and TRBJ2-1, with 7 bases that match TRBD1. CDR3 size: 15 residues. V lost 6 bases to trimming and J lost 4 bases; unmatched junction nucleotides: 12. Germline V gene sequence: CDR1 GTSNPN, CDR2 SVGIG (reference sequence). The CDR3 is CACYNRDRGYNEQFF. Written as DNA, the CDR3 is TGTGCCTGTTACAACCGGGACAGAGGGTACAATGAGCAGTTCTTC.

The chain combines TRBV2 with TRBJ1-4; the D is unclear. CDR1 SNHLY and CDR2 FYNNEI come from the germline V gene. This CDR3 region has 13 residues. Between the trimmed V and J ends, which lost 4 bases and 8 bases, there was a span of 11 bases. CDR3 loop: CASSVGGREKLFF. The CDR3 DNA is TGTGCCAGCAGTGTAGGCGGGAGAGAAAAACTGTTTTTT.

The J gene is TRBJ2-1, the V gene TRBV4-2; D is tentatively TRBD1 or TRBD2 (5 bases each). Per germline, CDR1 LGHNA and CDR2 YNFKEQ. CDR3 length: 14 residues. Trimming removed 3 bases from V and 7 bases from J, with 13 bases in between. The DNA of the CDR3 is TGTGCCAGCAGCCAGCTTGGGACCCCAAATGAGCAGTTCTTC. This codes for CASSQLGTPNEQFF.

The CDR3 here is CASSFLALVYEQYF. The CDR3 DNA reads as TGTGCCAGCAGTTTTCTAGCGTTGGTTTACGAGCAGTACTTC. The chain joins TRBV28 to TRBJ2-7; D may be TRBD2 (6 bases). CDR3 length: 14 amino acids. The germline V gene has CDR1 MDHEN and CDR2 SYDVKM. Trimming removed 3 bases from V and 4 bases from J, with 13 bases in between.

V usage is TRBV27 and J usage is TRBJ1-2; perhaps TRBD1 as D (6 bases). Trimming shortened V by 3 bases and J by 4 bases, and 12 bases separated the two germline ends. Germline assignment: CDR1 MNHEY and CDR2 SMNVEV (reference sequence). The CDR3 runs to 14 residues. CDR3 sequence: CASSFGGEGYGYTF. The CDR3 region has the DNA TGTGCCAGCAGTTTTGGGGGCGAGGGCTATGGCTACACCTTC.

The V and J genes are TRBV6-1 and TRBJ2-7; TRBD2 is a possible D gene (6 bases). Trimming left V 4 bases short and J 5 bases short, with 15 bases between. The CDR3 totals 14 residues. Germline CDR1 and CDR2: MNHNS and SASEGT. CDR3 sequence reads: CASSAPGLGNEQYF. The CDR3 DNA sequence: TGTGCCAGCAGTGCACCGGGACTTGGCAACGAGCAGTACTTC.

The chain links TRBV28 to TRBJ2-7; perhaps TRBD2 as D (6 bases). This CDR3 is 15 amino acids long. Trimming pared 3 bases from V and 0 bases from J, leaving 12 bases between. Germline loops: CDR1 MDHEN, CDR2 SYDVKM. This CDR3 reads CASSLARGRSYEQYF. CDR3 coding DNA: TGTGCCAGCAGTTTGGCGCGGGGACGCTCCTACGAGCAGTACTTC.

The chain joins TRBV6-5 to TRBJ2-7, with 9 bases that match TRBD2. Germline trimming cut 9 bases from V and 7 bases from J; bases unmatched to any gene: 7. CDR3 size: 12 residues. Per germline, CDR1 MNHEY and CDR2 SVGAGI. DNA of the CDR3: TGTGCCAGTGGCCGCCTAGCGGGAGAGCAGTACTTC. It translates to CASGRLAGEQYF.

The rearrangement links TRBV19 to TRBJ1-5; D perhaps matches TRBD1 (5 bases). Germline V gene lookup returns CDR1 LNHDA and CDR2 SQIVND (reference sequence). The CDR3 length is 17 residues. The V end lost 2 bases, the J end lost 3 bases, and 17 bases lay between the germline ends. The CDR3 loop is CASSIPYSTALNQPQHF. The CDR3 DNA reads TGTGCCAGTAGTATACCATATTCGACAGCTCTCAATCAGCCCCAGCATTTT. Variable domain in full (rest from reference TRBV19 and TRBJ1-5): DGGITQSPKYLFRKEGQNVTLSCEQNLNHDAMYWYRQDPGQGLRLIYYSQIVNDFQKGDIAEGYSVSREKKESFPLTVTSAQKNPTAFYLCASSIPYSTALNQPQHFGDGTRLSIL.

The rearrangement joins TRBV27 to TRBJ2-1; TRBD2 aligns across 13 bases. CDR1 is MNHEY and CDR2 is SMNVEV in the germline V gene (reference sequence). This CDR3 comprises 19 residues. The J segment lost 3 bases and the V segment lost 1 base, leaving 9 bases of the junction unmatched. CDR3 in DNA: TGTGCCAGCAGTTTATTAGGTTCGGGACTAGCGGGAATCTACAATGAGCAGTTCTTC. This codes for CASSLLGSGLAGIYNEQFF.

This chain connects TRBV4-1 to TRBJ2-5, with D possibly TRBD1 on 6 matching bases. V was cut by 4 bases and J by 2 bases, with 14 bases left in between. Germline V gene sequence: CDR1 MGHRA, CDR2 YSYEKL. This CDR3 is 15 amino acids long. The CDR3 reads CASSPTSGEQETQYF. As DNA, the CDR3 is TGCGCCAGCAGCCCAACCTCAGGGGAACAAGAGACCCAGTACTTC.

The chain recombines TRBV9 with TRBJ2-5; TRBD2 matches 8 bases. CDR1 and CDR2 from the germline V gene are SGDLS and YYNGEE. After removal of 3 bases from V and 2 bases from J, the junction contained 3 bases not matched to a gene. The CDR3 totals 14 residues. The CDR3 reads CASSAGGGQETQYF. The CDR3 region has the DNA TGTGCCAGCAGCGCGGGAGGGGGGCAAGAGACCCAGTACTTC.

V gene TRBV29-1 combines with J gene TRBJ2-3, with TRBD2 matching over 14 bases. Germline assignment: CDR1 SQVTM and CDR2 ANQGSEA. The CDR3 spans 16 residues. J was trimmed by 4 bases and V by 5 bases; bases with no gene match: 8. The CDR3 is CSVRLAGGKGADTQYF. Here the CDR3 DNA reads TGCAGCGTTAGACTAGCGGGAGGGAAGGGCGCAGATACGCAGTATTTT.

The rearrangement links TRBV11-2 to TRBJ2-7, with a weak D call TRBD2 (6 bases). Trimming stripped 4 bases from V and 6 bases from J, with 22 bases between. Germline V lookup: CDR1 SGHAT, CDR2 FQNNGV. The CDR3 has 16 residues. CDR3 bases: TGTGCCAGCAGCTGGGCGGGGCGGTTTGCGGAAGGCGAGCAGTACTTC. It specifies CASSWAGRFAEGEQYF. The full variable domain, completed using reference TRBV11-2 and TRBJ2-7, is EAGVAQSPRYKIIEKRQSVAFWCNPISGHATLYWYQQILGQGPKLLIQFQNNGVVDDSQLPKDRFSAERLKGVDSTLKIQPAKLEDSAVYLCASSWAGRFAEGEQYFGPGTRLTVT.

In DNA, the CDR3 is TGTGCCAGCAGTGATCGGGGGACCCTAGCCACTCCCTACGAGCAGTACTTC. Protein sequence: CASSDRGTLATPYEQYF. The chain has TRBV6-1 and TRBJ2-7, with D possibly TRBD2 on 6 matching bases. V lost 3 bases and J lost 2, with 20 bases in between. Germline V CDR1 and CDR2: MNHNS, SASEGT. The CDR3 sequence is 17 residues long.